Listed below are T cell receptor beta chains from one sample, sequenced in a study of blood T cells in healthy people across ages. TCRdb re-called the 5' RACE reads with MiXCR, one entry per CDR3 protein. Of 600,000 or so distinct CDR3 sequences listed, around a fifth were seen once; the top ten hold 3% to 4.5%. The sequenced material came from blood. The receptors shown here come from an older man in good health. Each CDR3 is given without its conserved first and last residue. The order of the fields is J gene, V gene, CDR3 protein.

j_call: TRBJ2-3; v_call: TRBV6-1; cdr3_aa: ASKSGRIASTDTQY
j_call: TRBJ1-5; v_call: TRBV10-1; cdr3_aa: ASSESGLHKNQSQH
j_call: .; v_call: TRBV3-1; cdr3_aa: ASSQEASGRAGEQF
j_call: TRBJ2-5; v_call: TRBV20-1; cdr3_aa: SAPHGTAQETQY
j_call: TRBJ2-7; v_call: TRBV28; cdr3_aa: ASSFPSSQGQQY
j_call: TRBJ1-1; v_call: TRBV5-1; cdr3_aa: ASSFGTGGDTEAF
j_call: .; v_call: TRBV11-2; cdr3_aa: ASSPDRGTSGSPTNEQF
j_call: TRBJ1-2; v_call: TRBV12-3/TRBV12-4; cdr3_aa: ASSLGRGYT
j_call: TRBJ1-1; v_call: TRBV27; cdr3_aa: ASSRGGTDREGF
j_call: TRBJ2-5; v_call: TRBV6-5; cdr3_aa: ASSYWLTSGQETQY
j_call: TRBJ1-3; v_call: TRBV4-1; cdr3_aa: ASSQDGTPGTESSGNTIY
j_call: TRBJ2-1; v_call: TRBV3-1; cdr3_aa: ASSPDYSGGNEQF
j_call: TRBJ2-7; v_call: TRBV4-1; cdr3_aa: ASSQGTGVPYEQY
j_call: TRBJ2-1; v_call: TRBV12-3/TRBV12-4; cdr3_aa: ASGLLGGGDSYNEQF
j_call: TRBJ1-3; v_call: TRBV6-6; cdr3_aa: ASSRGQGNAGNTIY
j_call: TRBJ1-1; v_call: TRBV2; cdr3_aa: ASSEQGALNTEAF
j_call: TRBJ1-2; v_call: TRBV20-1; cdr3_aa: SAPPGVYGYT
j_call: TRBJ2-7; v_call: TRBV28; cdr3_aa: ASSGQGVTYEQY
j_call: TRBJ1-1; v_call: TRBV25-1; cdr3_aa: ASSDSGRRNTEAF
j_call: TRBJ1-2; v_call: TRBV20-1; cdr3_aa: SASRGADGYT
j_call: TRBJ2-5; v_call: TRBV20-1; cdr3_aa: SARDSAGGPGETQY
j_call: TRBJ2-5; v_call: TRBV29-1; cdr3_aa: SVDGSQETQY
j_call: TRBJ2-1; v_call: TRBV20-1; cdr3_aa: SAQGARGLAEQF
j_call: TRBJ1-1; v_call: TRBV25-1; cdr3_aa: ASRSGTNTEAF
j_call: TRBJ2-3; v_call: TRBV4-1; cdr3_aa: ASSLSGSAGTDTQY
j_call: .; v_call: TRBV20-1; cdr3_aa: SATIAGGFNEQF
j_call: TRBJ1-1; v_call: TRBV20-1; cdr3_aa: SANRGNTEAF
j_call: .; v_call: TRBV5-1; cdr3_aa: ASSRDSLSSYEQY